This T cell receptor beta chain was sequenced during a study of molecular identifiers for immune sequencing clone quantification. Germline lookup yields CDR1 SGHVS and CDR2 FNYEAQ. The CDR3 sequence is 16 residues long. V was pared by 0 bases and J by 2 bases, with 4 bases of the junction left unmatched. When naive CD8 T cells were sorted, they were gated as CD8+CD4-CCR7+CD45RA+. With listed TCR primers and previously described methods, bulk TCR libraries were prepared. MiXCR was run by TCRdb on the PCR reads, yielding one entry per CDR3 protein. The sample has roughly 40,000 distinct CDR3 sequences, 24% seen once; the top ten hold around 0.98%. In this sample, this clonotype turned up many times.

The V call is TRBV7-6, the J call TRBJ2-3, with 8 bases that match TRBD1. The receptor's source is a human donor in good health. Some libraries in this study had Jurkat cell RNA spiked in. The material sequenced was naive CD8+ T cells from blood, with Jurkat cell RNA spiked in. Documented subset: FACS-sorted CD8+CD4-CCR7+CD45RA+ naive T cells. CDR3 loop: CASSLAPGGLTDTQYF. As DNA, the CDR3 is TGTGCCAGCAGCTTAGCGCCAGGGGGCCTCACAGATACGCAGTATTTT.